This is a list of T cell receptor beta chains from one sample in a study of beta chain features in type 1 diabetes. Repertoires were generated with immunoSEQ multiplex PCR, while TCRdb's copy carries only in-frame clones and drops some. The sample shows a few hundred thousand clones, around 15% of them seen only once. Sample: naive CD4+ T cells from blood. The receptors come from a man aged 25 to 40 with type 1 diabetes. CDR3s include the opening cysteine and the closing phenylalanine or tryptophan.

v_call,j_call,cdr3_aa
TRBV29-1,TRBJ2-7,CSVVRTSGTEQYF
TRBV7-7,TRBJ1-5,CASSLDRNQPQHF
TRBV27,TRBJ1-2,CASSPEGRVNYGYTF
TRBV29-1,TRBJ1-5,CSVGTGTGGNQPQHF
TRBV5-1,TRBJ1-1,CASSLDAGLDTEAFF
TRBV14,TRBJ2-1,CASSQGLASYNEQFF
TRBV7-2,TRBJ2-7,CASSLGQVPREQYF
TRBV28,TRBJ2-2,CASSSIQGGELFF
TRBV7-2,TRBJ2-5,CASSLWAQEETQYF
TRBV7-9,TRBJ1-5,CASSLAGSPQHF
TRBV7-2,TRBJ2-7,CASSLDWAGTGAYEQYF
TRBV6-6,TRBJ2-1,CASSSGLLLNNEQFF
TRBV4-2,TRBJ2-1,CASSQDEQGPRDEQFF
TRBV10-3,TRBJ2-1,CAISESRGRSSYNEQFF
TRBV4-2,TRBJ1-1,CASSPRNMNTEAFF
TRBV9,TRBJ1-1,CASSPRTVSGTEAFF
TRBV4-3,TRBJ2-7,CASSQDLGREQYF
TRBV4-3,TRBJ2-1,CASSQGLAVKNEQFF
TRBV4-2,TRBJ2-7,CASSQKREAQYF
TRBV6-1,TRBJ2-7,CASRGGRDTYEQYF
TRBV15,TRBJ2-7,CATSRGDYTYEQYF
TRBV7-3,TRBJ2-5,CASSPSGTTEETQYF
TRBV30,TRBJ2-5,CASDRGQETQYF
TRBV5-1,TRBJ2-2,CASSLGIAGITGELFF
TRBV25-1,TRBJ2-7,CASSGGTSYEQYF
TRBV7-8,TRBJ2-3,CASSLKADSTDTQYF
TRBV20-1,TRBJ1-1,CSAGTGTAFF
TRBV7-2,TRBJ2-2,CASSLAPTSGTGELFF
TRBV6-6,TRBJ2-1,CASRSSGSSNEQFF
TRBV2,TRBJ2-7,CASSLDRGTYEQYF
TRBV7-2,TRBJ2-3,CASSAGSGRGSDTQYF
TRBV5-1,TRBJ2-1,CASSLTVMGYNEQFF